Listed here are 29 T cell receptor beta chains from one sample, sequenced in a study of human T cells and chemical hapten exposure. TCRdb recomputed calls from the RACE reads with MiXCR, one row per CDR3 protein. This sample has around 330,000 distinct CDR3 sequences; around 5.5% occur once, and the top ten carry more than 8%. The time point was: pre-sensitization, week 0. Noted treatment: therapeutic diphenylcyclopropenone sensitization with weekly scalp DPC. The sequencing here drew on whole blood, taken in connection with sensitization to the hapten diphenylcyclopropenone (DPC). All receptors derive from a woman aged 18-35 years with alopecia areata. Some clones in this sample may be carry-over from other donors' samples.

This clonotype has only a few counts. A read error may produce the germline difference seen at one junction end. The V gene is TRBV5-6, the J gene TRBJ1-5, with D unclear. The germline CDR1 and CDR2 sequences are SGHDT and YYEEEE. This CDR3 is 13 amino acids long. CDR3 DNA sequence: TGTGCCAGCAGCTTTCAGGCGAATCAGCCCCGGCATTTT. Its translation: CASSFQANQPRHF.

This clonotype was recorded at least ten times. The chain couples TRBV7-2 to TRBJ1-3, with D possibly being TRBD1 (6 bases). V was cut by 5 bases and J by 4 bases, with 18 bases left in between. There are 16 residues in the CDR3. The germline V gene encodes CDR1 SGHTA and CDR2 FQGNSA. Here the CDR3 DNA reads TGTGCCAGCAGCCCCAATACAGGGTTATCCGGAAACACCATATATTTT. This encodes CASSPNTGLSGNTIYF.

This clonotype was seen many times. The chain links TRBV12-3 or TRBV12-4 to TRBJ1-1; D remains ambiguous. CDR3 size: 16 residues. The V gene lost 2 bases and the J gene lost 2 bases, with 15 bases spanning the gap. CDR3 loop: CASSLPTQFRNTEAFF. CDR3 bases: TGTGCCAGCAGTTTACCGACTCAATTTAGAAACACTGAAGCTTTCTTT.

This clonotype was observed a handful of times. The V call is TRBV12-3 or TRBV12-4, the J call TRBJ2-2, with D perhaps given as TRBD1 or TRBD2 (6 bases each). The CDR3 runs to 16 residues. V lost 5 bases and J lost 0, with 13 bases in between. CDR3: CASSPRGLTNTGELFF. CDR3 nucleotides: TGTGCCAGCAGTCCCCGGGGGCTCACGAACACCGGGGAGCTGTTTTTT.

This clonotype has at least ten counts. The chain recombines TRBV6-2 or TRBV6-3 with TRBJ1-2; 9 bases map to TRBD1. The trim removed 0 bases at V and 3 bases at J, leaving 17 bases unmatched. Germline V gene lookup returns CDR1 MNHEY and CDR2 SVGEGT. This CDR3 is built from 20 residues. Written as DNA, the CDR3 is TGTGCCAGCAGTTACTCACCCGGGACAGGGTGGGGTAAGGGCGACTATGGCTACACCTTC. Its protein product is CASSYSPGTGWGKGDYGYTF.

This clonotype was seen many times. The J gene is TRBJ2-4, the V gene TRBV5-5, with D hard to call. Germline loops: CDR1 SGHKS, CDR2 YYEKEE (reference sequence). V gave up 1 base and J gave up 7 bases, with 9 bases separating them. The CDR3 sequence is 13 residues long. The CDR3 bases are TGTGCCAGCAGCTTGACCCAAGAGAACATTCAGTACTTC. Its protein is CASSLTQENIQYF.

At least ten counts were recorded for this clonotype. The gene calls are TRBV12-3 or TRBV12-4 and TRBJ1-3; D uncertain. Trimming cost V 5 bases and J 2 bases, with 4 bases left between them. The CDR3 runs 12 residues. Here the CDR3 DNA reads TGTGCCAGCAGTCCGACTGGAAACACCATATATTTT. This sequence encodes CASSPTGNTIYF.

This clonotype appeared a few times. The chain recombines TRBV6-4 with TRBJ2-3, with D perhaps TRBD1 (6 bases). CDR1 is MRHNA and CDR2 is SNTAGT in the germline V gene. The CDR3 covers 14 residues. V was clipped by 5 bases and J by 4 bases, with 13 bases between them. This chain's CDR3 is CASSREGGADTQYF. The CDR3, as DNA: TGTGCCAGCAGTCGAGAAGGGGGAGCAGATACGCAGTATTTT.

This clonotype has more than one count but fewer than ten. This chain connects TRBV11-1 to TRBJ2-2, with D tentatively TRBD1 (5 bases). Trimming took off 5 bases at V and 4 bases at J, with 14 bases between the two ends. The CDR3 totals 15 residues. The germline V gene has CDR1 SGHAT and CDR2 FQDESV (reference sequence). In DNA form, the CDR3 reads TGTGCCAGCAGCAGAAGCCAGGGCGGCACCGGGGAGCTGTTTTTT. Its protein is CASSRSQGGTGELFF.

This clonotype was found many times. The chain uses TRBV11-1 and TRBJ2-3; D ambiguous. V was cut by 1 base and J by 3 bases, with 8 bases left in between. CDR1 and CDR2 from the germline V gene are SGHAT and FQDESV (reference sequence). The CDR3 sequence is 14 residues long. CDR3 sequence reads: CASSLDERTDTQYF. In DNA form, the CDR3 reads TGTGCCAGCAGCTTAGATGAGAGGACAGATACGCAGTATTTT.

The chain carries TRBV7-9 and TRBJ1-3; D is unresolved. Germline V gene lookup returns CDR1 SEHNR and CDR2 FQNEAQ (reference sequence). The CDR3 is made up of 15 amino acids. The V end lost 4 bases, the J end lost 0 bases, and 10 bases lay between the germline ends. The CDR3 sequence: CASSYLGNSGNTIYF. DNA of the CDR3: TGTGCCAGCAGCTATCTGGGGAACTCTGGAAACACCATATATTTT. Combining the CDR3 with reference TRBV7-9 and TRBJ1-3 gives the whole variable domain DTGVSQNPRHKITKRGQNVTFRCDPISEHNRLYWYRQTLGQGPEFLTYFQNEAQLEKSRLLSDRFSAERPKGSFSTLEIQRTEQGDSAMYLCASSYLGNSGNTIYFGEGSWLTVV.

Relative to its sample, this clonotype is medium-sized. The chain has TRBV5-1 and TRBJ1-2; the D gene is possibly TRBD1 (5 bases). The germline V and J ends were trimmed by 0 bases and 3 bases, with 15 bases remaining between them. CDR3 length: 16 amino acids. Germline V lookup: CDR1 SGHRS, CDR2 YFSETQ. In DNA, the CDR3 is TGCGCCAGCAGCTTGGAAGGGGCAGATCTGGACTATGGCTACACCTTC. This codes for CASSLEGADLDYGYTF.

In its sample, this clonotype was seen many times. This sequence joins TRBV7-2 and TRBJ1-5; D not certain. Germline-derived CDR1 and CDR2 are SGHTA and FQGNSA. The CDR3 extends over 16 amino acids. The V and J ends lost 2 bases and 0 bases respectively, with 11 bases between them. For the CDR3, the DNA is TGTGCCAGCAGCTTATCCAGGTGGAATAGCAATCAGCCCCAGCATTTT. Translation: CASSLSRWNSNQPQHF.

This clonotype was picked up a small number of times. V and J are TRBV10-3 and TRBJ1-4, with D unclear. The CDR3 is made up of 14 amino acids. Germline assignment: CDR1 ENHRY and CDR2 SYGVKD. Trimming took 2 bases from V and 5 from J, leaving 9 bases between them. For the CDR3, the DNA is TGTGCCATCAGTGAGACAGAGGCGAATGAAAAACTGTTTTTT. Its protein product is CAISETEANEKLFF.

The chain joins TRBV6-6 to TRBJ1-5; 9 nucleotides agree with TRBD1. Unmatched junction bases numbered 14, after V lost 6 bases and J lost 5 bases. CDR1 is MNHNY, CDR2 SVGAGI, per germline (reference sequence). CDR3 length equals 17 residues. Written as DNA, the CDR3 is TGTGCCAGCAGAACCCAGACAGGGGGTAGAGAGGATCAGCCCCAGCATTTT. It encodes CASRTQTGGREDQPQHF.

This clonotype was counted at least ten times. V and J are TRBV7-9 and TRBJ2-3; 7 nucleotides align to TRBD1. CDR1 SEHNR and CDR2 FQNEAQ come from the germline V gene (reference sequence). The ends lost 9 bases at V and 6 bases at J; junction bases unmatched: 9. The CDR3 sequence is 13 residues long. CDR3 protein: CASQPTGSDTQYF. The CDR3 DNA reads TGTGCCAGTCAGCCGACAGGGAGCGATACGCAGTATTTT.

This chain uses TRBV18 with TRBJ1-1; D is ambiguous. Germline V CDR1 and CDR2: KGHSH, LQKENI. The CDR3 has 15 residues. Trimming removed 0 bases at V and 8 bases at J, with 16 bases between. The CDR3 sequence is CASSPPGWAPKEAFF. The CDR3 DNA reads as TGTGCCAGCTCACCACCGGGCTGGGCCCCCAAGGAAGCTTTCTTT.

This clonotype was observed many times. The chain links TRBV29-1 to TRBJ1-4, with 7 bases aligning to TRBD1. Germline V CDR1 and CDR2: SQVTM, ANQGSEA. The CDR3 contains 13 residues. The trim removed 7 bases at V and 8 bases at J, leaving 10 bases unmatched. CDR3 sequence: CSAETGSGEKLFF. The CDR3 DNA sequence: TGCAGCGCTGAGACAGGGAGCGGGGAAAAACTGTTTTTT.

The chain joins TRBV18 to TRBJ2-7; 7 nucleotides line up with TRBD1. CDR1 and CDR2 from the germline V gene are KGHSH and LQKENI. CDR3 length: 15 amino acids. The V segment lost 5 bases and the J segment 2 bases; nucleotides outside the gene matches: 9. Written as DNA, the CDR3 is TGTGCCAGCTCATTAGGACAGACAGGGACCTACGAGCAGTACTTC. This sequence encodes CASSLGQTGTYEQYF.

In nucleotides, the CDR3 is TGTGCCAGCAGCCCCAGGACAGTGGTGAGAGAGACCCAGTACTTC. Amino acids: CASSPRTVVRETQYF. The chain couples TRBV7-6 to TRBJ2-5; D possibly corresponds to TRBD1 (6 bases). Per germline, CDR1 SGHVS and CDR2 FNYEAQ. The CDR3 sequence is 15 residues long. V lost 5 bases, J lost 4 bases, and 17 bases lay in between. Complete variable domain (other parts from reference TRBV7-6 and TRBJ2-5): GAGVSQSPRYKVTKRGQDVALRCDPISGHVSLYWYRQALGQGPEFLTYFNYEAQQDKSGLPNDRFSAERPEGSISTLTIQRTEQRDSAMYRCASSPRTVVRETQYFGPGTRLLVL.

This clonotype was picked up a small number of times. CDR3 nucleotide sequence: TGCAGCCACGACAGGGACGGGTATAACACTGAAGCTTTCTTT. Translation gives CSHDRDGYNTEAFF. This sequence joins TRBV20-1 and TRBJ1-1; 7 bases match TRBD1. CDR3 length: 14 residues. Germline V gives CDR1 DFQATT, CDR2 SNEGSKA (reference sequence).

This clonotype was seen more than once but under ten times. The chain joins TRBV7-2 to TRBJ2-7; TRBD2 matches at 10 bases. Germline-derived CDR1 and CDR2 are SGHTA and FQGNSA. CDR3 length equals 14 residues. V lost 8 bases to trimming and J lost 4 bases; unmatched junction nucleotides: 8. As DNA, the CDR3 is TGTGCCAGCCAACAGCGGGGGGGCCCTTACGAGCAGTACTTC. Its translation: CASQQRGGPYEQYF.

In this sample, this clonotype turned up many times. The V and J genes are TRBV4-1 and TRBJ2-5; tentatively, D is TRBD1 (6 bases). The germline CDR1 and CDR2 sequences are MGHRA and YSYEKL. Trimming removed 4 bases at V and 1 base at J, with 19 bases between. The CDR3 has 17 amino acids. The CDR3 coding sequence is TGCGCCAGCAGCCTTTACCCGGGACAACGAGCCCAAGAGACCCAGTACTTC. Translated, it gives CASSLYPGQRAQETQYF.

The sample holds many counts of this clonotype. This chain joins TRBV6-5 and TRBJ2-3, with no clear D. Trimming shortened V by 0 bases and J by 3 bases, and 4 bases separated the two germline ends. CDR3 length equals 13 residues. The germline V gene has CDR1 MNHEY and CDR2 SVGAGI. CDR3 coding DNA: TGTGCCAGCAGTTACTCTGGAACAGATACGCAGTATTTT. Translation: CASSYSGTDTQYF.

About this clonotype: A junction end diverges from the germline sequence, so it may reflect a read error. The V call is TRBV6-6, the J call TRBJ1-4; 9 bases fit TRBD1. CDR1 and CDR2 from the germline V gene are MNHNY and SVGAGI (reference sequence). This CDR3 has 17 residues. Here the CDR3 reads CASCYSKSGQGGEKLFF. CDR3 DNA sequence: TGTGCCAGCTGTTACTCGAAATCGGGACAGGGAGGTGAAAAACTGTTTTTT.

This chain uses TRBV18 with TRBJ2-7; 11 bases are shared with TRBD1. V lost 6 bases and J lost 5; bases outside the gene matches: 9. The CDR3 is 15 amino acids. Germline V gives CDR1 KGHSH, CDR2 LQKENI. This CDR3 reads CASSPRDRGGNEQYF. The CDR3 DNA sequence: TGTGCCAGCTCTCCCCGGGACAGGGGGGGAAACGAGCAGTACTTC.

This clonotype appeared many times. CDR3 residues: CASSLDLYEQYF. The CDR3 bases are TGCGCCAGCAGCTTGGACCTCTACGAGCAGTACTTC. The chain uses TRBV5-1 and TRBJ2-7, with D unresolved. Trimming cost V 0 bases and J 3 bases, with 4 bases left between them. CDR3 length equals 12 residues. In germline, CDR1 is SGHRS, CDR2 YFSETQ.

This clonotype was seen ten or more times. J is TRBJ2-5 and V is TRBV7-6; unclear D gene. Germline values: CDR1 SGHVS, CDR2 FNYEAQ. The CDR3 totals 13 residues. The V and J ends lost 5 bases and 9 bases respectively, with 16 bases between them. The CDR3 DNA is TGTGCCAGCAGCCCAACCGGTAACGAGGCCCAGTACTTC. Translated, it gives CASSPTGNEAQYF.

The chain recombines TRBV2 with TRBJ1-2, with D possibly TRBD1 on 6 matching bases. Trimming shortened V by 5 bases and J by 7 bases, and 17 bases separated the two germline ends. This CDR3 is 14 amino acids long. CDR1 is SNHLY and CDR2 is FYNNEI in the germline V gene. The CDR3 sequence: CASSQDRGGGGYTF. For the CDR3, the DNA is TGTGCCAGCAGTCAGGACCGAGGGGGGGGTGGCTACACCTTC.